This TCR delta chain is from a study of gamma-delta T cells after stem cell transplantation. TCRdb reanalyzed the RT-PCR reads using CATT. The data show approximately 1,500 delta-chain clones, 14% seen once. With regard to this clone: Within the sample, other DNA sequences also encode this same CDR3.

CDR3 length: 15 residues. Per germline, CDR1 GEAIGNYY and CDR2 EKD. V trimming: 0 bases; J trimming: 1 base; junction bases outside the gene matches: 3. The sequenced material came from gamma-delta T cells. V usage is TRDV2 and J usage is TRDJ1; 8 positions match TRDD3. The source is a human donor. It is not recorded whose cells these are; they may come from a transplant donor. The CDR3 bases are TGTGCCTGTGACACCCTGGGGGACCCCACCGATAAACTCATCTTT. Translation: CACDTLGDPTDKLIF.